This T cell receptor (beta chain) was profiled in a study of CD8 T cells in ankylosing spondylitis. Comments on this clonotype: The antigen remains unidentified. A read error may be the cause here, since a much bigger clone is one base away.

Each TCR beta library was made by quantitative 5'-RACE that incorporated molecular barcodes. TCRdb independently ran MiXCR on the 5' RACE reads; one entry per CDR3 protein. The sample shows tens of thousands of distinct CDR3 sequences, 2.5% to 3.5% of them seen only once. Study-wide findings and caveats: Both synovial fluid and blood in reactive arthritis had previously been reported to carry some motif variants. According to the report, clones linked to the disease were significantly enriched in matched synovial fluid samples taken from ankylosing spondylitis patients.

The CDR3 is 16 residues long. CDR1 is SGDLS, CDR2 YYNGEE, per germline. This TCR derives from a male donor with ankylosing spondylitis or in good health (not recorded which). The chain couples TRBV9 to TRBJ2-3, with D possibly being TRBD1 (5 bases). The J call may be wrong; the DNA end is better matched by TRBJ1-5. Sample: blood, either unsorted or a sorted T cell fraction (not recorded which). This CDR3 is CASSVGTSGNTDTQHF. The CDR3 DNA follows: TGTGCCAGCAGCGTCGGGACTAGCGGAAACACAGATACGCAGCATTTT.